This T cell receptor (beta chain) was sequenced in a study of cytomegalovirus exposure and HLA in healthy donors. Study overall: In a later analysis, the approximately 110 validation repertoires were reported to have used the same platform as the approximately 670 first-cohort repertoires.

In the case of this clone: Its antigen is unknown.

Assay used: immunoSEQ multiplex PCR; TCRdb lists only in-frame clones, some missing. The sample lists 250,000 to 400,000 clones, roughly 87% occurring once. Study results and caveats: The dataset shows that most TCR sequences were rare, while some public TCRs occurred in many donors. Reportedly, diagnosis of cytomegalovirus status by the classifier showed high specificity and sensitivity.

This TCR derives from a man younger than 45 in good health and CMV-seronegative. Material for sequencing was PBMCs.

CDR3 in amino acids: CASSLRGNEAFF. For the CDR3, the DNA is TGTGCCAGCAGTTTGAGGGGGAATGAAGCTTTCTTT. This chain uses TRBV27 with TRBJ1-1; D might be TRBD1 (6 bases). V lost 3 bases and J lost 7, with 9 bases in between. CDR3 length: 12 residues. From germline, CDR1 is MNHEY and CDR2 SMNVEV (reference sequence).